Each of the 25 T cell receptor beta chains below was sequenced from the same sample in a study of a mutant IDH1 vaccine in newly diagnosed glioma. This table comes from immunoSEQ multiplex PCR, and its TCRdb copy is limited to in-frame clones, with some not included. The sample lists about 54,000 clones; around 84% were seen once. For these TCRs, the target antigens are not known. The time point: week 35, safety follow-up. One vaccine dose held 300 ug of mutant IDH1 20-mer peptide and came with topical imiquimod. Here the sequenced sample was PBMCs, taken from a glioma patient whose treatment included an IDH1 peptide vaccine. These TCRs come from a woman younger than 30 with glioma.

The chain couples TRBV19 to TRBJ1-1; D remains unclear. The germline CDR1 and CDR2 sequences are LNHDA and SQIVND (reference sequence). The length of the CDR3 is 13 residues. V was cut by 9 bases and J by 8 bases, with 19 bases left in between. The CDR3 region has the DNA TGTGCCAGCTTGAGGCCAGCTCCGTCCGAAGCTTTCTTT. Its translation is CASLRPAPSEAFF.

The chain is built from TRBV20-1 and TRBJ2-5; D is undetermined. The V end was cut by 1 base, the J end by 5 bases, with 5 bases between. Germline assignment: CDR1 DFQATT and CDR2 SNEGSKA (reference sequence). This CDR3 has 11 amino acids. In nucleotides, the CDR3 is TGCAGTGCTAGAGCGGAGGAGACCCAGTACTTC. It translates to CSARAEETQYF.

V usage is TRBV7-2 and J usage is TRBJ1-2; 8 nucleotides line up with TRBD1. Unmatched junction bases numbered 6, after V lost 3 bases and J lost 6 bases. The germline CDR1 and CDR2 sequences are SGHTA and FQGNSA. CDR3 size: 14 residues. The CDR3 sequence: CASSLGTGIHGYTF. CDR3 in DNA: TGTGCCAGCAGCTTGGGGACAGGAATCCATGGCTACACCTTC.

V and J are TRBV6-6 and TRBJ2-7, with TRBD2 matching 8 bases. V was clipped by 6 bases and J by 7 bases; unmatched bases: 5. Germline-derived CDR1 and CDR2 are MNHNY and SVGAGI (reference sequence). There are 12 residues in the CDR3. The CDR3: CASRPGLGEQYF. The CDR3 DNA is TGTGCCAGCAGGCCGGGACTAGGAGAGCAGTACTTC.

This clone was detected only once. V usage is TRBV6-1 and J usage is TRBJ2-1; D is tentatively TRBD1 or TRBD2 (5 bases each). Germline V lookup: CDR1 MNHNS, CDR2 SASEGT. The length of the CDR3 is 15 residues. V shed 6 bases and J shed 2 bases, with 14 bases lying between them. The CDR3 region is CASRTGTMAYNEQFF. The CDR3 bases are TGTGCCAGCAGAACCGGGACGATGGCCTACAATGAGCAGTTCTTC.

The rearrangement uses TRBV11-2 and TRBJ1-6; D uncertain. CDR3 length: 15 residues. Germline values: CDR1 SGHAT, CDR2 FQNNGV. Trimming shortened V by 5 bases and J by 13 bases, and 21 bases separated the two germline ends. CDR3 region: CASSEPRRGMGPLHF. The DNA of the CDR3 is TGTGCCAGCAGCGAACCACGCAGAGGGATGGGGCCCCTCCACTTT.

The CDR3 loop reads CASSAAGDGSYNEQFF. The CDR3 DNA reads as TGTGCCAGCAGCGCCGCAGGGGATGGCTCCTACAATGAGCAGTTCTTC. The chain links TRBV9 to TRBJ2-1, with TRBD1 as a possible D gene (6 bases). The V end was cut by 3 bases, the J end by 0 bases, with 13 bases between. Germline V gene lookup returns CDR1 SGDLS and CDR2 YYNGEE. This CDR3 region has 16 residues.

The rearrangement links TRBV19 to TRBJ1-5; D gene ambiguous. The CDR3 totals 13 residues. The germline CDR1 and CDR2 sequences are LNHDA and SQIVND (reference sequence). The V gene lost 7 bases and the J gene lost 0 bases, with 7 bases spanning the gap. The CDR3 DNA is TGTGCCAGTACCCAGTATAGCAATCAGCCCCAGCATTTT. Protein: CASTQYSNQPQHF.

The J gene is TRBJ1-2, the V gene TRBV6-5; maybe TRBD1 (6 bases). The V gene's germline CDR1 is MNHEY and CDR2 SVGAGI. V was clipped by 2 bases and J by 8 bases, with 12 bases between them. The CDR3 contains 13 residues. Here the CDR3 DNA reads TGTGCCAGCAGTTACGGGACCACAGGGGGCTACACCTTC. Translation gives CASSYGTTGGYTF.

V and J are TRBV27 and TRBJ2-7; 8 bases align to TRBD2. The germline gives CDR1 MNHEY, CDR2 SMNVEV (reference sequence). J gave up 7 bases and V 10 bases, and 15 bases lay outside the gene matches. This CDR3 has 14 amino acids. The CDR3 DNA reads TGTGCCACCAAGGGGCCGGGAGGGTCGGGGGAGCAGTACTTC. Encoded protein: CATKGPGGSGEQYF.

The J gene is TRBJ2-1, the V gene TRBV10-3, with TRBD2 matching 7 bases. V shed 1 base and J 3 bases; nucleotides not matched to a gene: 9. The CDR3 is 17 amino acids. Germline lookup yields CDR1 ENHRY and CDR2 SYGVKD. The CDR3 DNA reads TGTGCCATCAGTGAGTTTCGCAGCGGGGCTAACTACAATGAGCAGTTCTTC. Its translation is CAISEFRSGANYNEQFF.

The J gene is TRBJ1-2, the V gene TRBV14; D gene unclear. The CDR3 has 13 residues. Trimming removed 6 bases at V and 6 bases at J, with 14 bases between. Germline CDR1 SGHDN, CDR2 FVKESK. CDR3 sequence: CASRPDGIHGYTF. CDR3 bases: TGTGCCAGCAGACCGGACGGAATTCATGGCTACACCTTC.

V usage is TRBV7-2 and J usage is TRBJ2-7, with D possibly TRBD1 on 6 matching bases. Trimming stripped 8 bases from V and 4 bases from J, with 15 bases between. The CDR3 consists of 13 residues. CDR1 and CDR2 (germline): SGHTA, FQGNSA. The CDR3 here is CASDPGTLYEQYF. The CDR3 bases are TGTGCCAGCGACCCCGGGACACTATACGAGCAGTACTTC. Full variable domain (missing parts from reference TRBV7-2 and TRBJ2-7): GAGVSQSPSNKVTEKGKDVELRCDPISGHTALYWYRQSLGQGLEFLIYFQGNSAPDKSGLPSDRFSAERTGGSVSTLTIQRTQQEDSAVYLCASDPGTLYEQYFGPGTRLTVT.

The V call is TRBV30, the J call TRBJ1-1; no clear D. The CDR3 is 12 residues long. Germline V gives CDR1 GTSNPN, CDR2 SVGIG (reference sequence). The germline V and J ends were trimmed by 4 bases and 4 bases, with 10 bases remaining between them. Here the CDR3 reads CAWTMGGTEAFF. DNA of the CDR3: TGTGCCTGGACTATGGGTGGCACTGAAGCTTTCTTT.

This clone was found a few times. This sequence joins TRBV18 and TRBJ1-4; D is possibly TRBD1 (5 bases). CDR1 is KGHSH and CDR2 is LQKENI in the germline V gene. This CDR3 is 16 amino acids long. V dropped 1 base and J dropped 3 bases, with 12 bases sitting between them. In nucleotides, the CDR3 is TGTGCCAGCTCACCACGGACAAGCGGAGCTAATGAAAAACTGTTTTTT. Its translation is CASSPRTSGANEKLFF.

The CDR3 here is CASSLEGNSNQPQHF. The DNA of the CDR3 is TGTGCCAGCAGTTTAGAGGGGAATAGCAATCAGCCCCAGCATTTT. The rearrangement links TRBV27 to TRBJ1-5; possible D gene TRBD1, 5 bases. This CDR3 has 15 residues. The germline CDR1 and CDR2 sequences are MNHEY and SMNVEV (reference sequence). Trimming shortened V by 2 bases and J by 0 bases, and 8 bases separated the two germline ends.

The chain joins TRBV7-9 to TRBJ1-4; D uncertain. Trimming shortened V by 0 bases and J by 0 bases, and 8 bases separated the two germline ends. Looked up from germline, CDR1 is SEHNR and CDR2 is FQNEAQ (reference sequence). The length of the CDR3 is 16 residues. The chain's CDR3 is CASSLAQESTNEKLFF. As DNA, the CDR3 is TGTGCCAGCAGCTTAGCGCAGGAATCAACTAATGAAAAACTGTTTTTT. Filled out from reference TRBV7-9 and TRBJ1-4, the complete variable domain reads DTGVSQNPRHKITKRGQNVTFRCDPISEHNRLYWYRQTLGQGPEFLTYFQNEAQLEKSRLLSDRFSAERPKGSFSTLEIQRTEQGDSAMYLCASSLAQESTNEKLFFGSGTQLSVL.

About this clone itself: The junction and the germline gene differ at one end; a read error may be behind it. The chain recombines TRBV27 with TRBJ1-2, with 8 bases matching TRBD1. The germline gives CDR1 MNHEY, CDR2 SMNVEV (reference sequence). There are 13 residues in the CDR3. Here the CDR3 reads CASSLGGTGTQFF. Here the CDR3 DNA reads TGTGCCAGCAGCTTAGGAGGGACAGGAACCCAATTTTTC.

This clone was counted a few times. This sequence joins TRBV9 and TRBJ2-3; D not certain. Between the trimmed V and J ends, which lost 8 bases and 6 bases, there was a span of 13 bases. CDR3 length: 12 residues. CDR1 and CDR2 (germline): SGDLS, YYNGEE. DNA for the CDR3: TGTGCCAGTGCCCCGGTGGCGGATACGCAGTATTTT. Amino acids: CASAPVADTQYF.

In this sample, this clone turned up once. The gene calls are TRBV4-3 and TRBJ2-3; 9 bases fit TRBD2. V was clipped by 0 bases and J by 4 bases; unmatched bases: 11. This CDR3 spans 18 amino acids. Looked up from germline, CDR1 is LGHNA and CDR2 is YSLEER. CDR3 loop: CASSQDPYGAGGADTQYF. The CDR3 DNA follows: TGCGCCAGCAGCCAAGACCCCTACGGCGCGGGGGGGGCAGATACGCAGTATTTT.

The chain has TRBV7-2 and TRBJ2-7; 11 positions agree with TRBD2. V trimming: 4 bases; J trimming: 4 bases; junction bases outside the gene matches: 6. Germline-derived CDR1 and CDR2 are SGHTA and FQGNSA. This CDR3 contains 15 residues. CDR3 in DNA: TGTGCCAGCAGCTCACCGGGACTAGCGGTATACGAGCAGTACTTC. Translation: CASSSPGLAVYEQYF.

As to this clone: This sample also contains other DNA sequences that code for the same CDR3. The J gene is TRBJ1-3, the V gene TRBV9, with no clear D. The CDR3 totals 14 residues. Germline-derived CDR1 and CDR2 are SGDLS and YYNGEE. Trimming pared 2 bases from V and 3 bases from J, leaving 9 bases between. The CDR3 DNA reads TGTGCCAGCAGCGTCACAGATAGTGGAAACACCATATATTTT. Encoded protein: CASSVTDSGNTIYF.

The gene calls are TRBV19 and TRBJ1-1; TRBD1 aligns across 7 bases. The germline V gene has CDR1 LNHDA and CDR2 SQIVND (reference sequence). V lost 7 bases and J lost 10; bases outside the gene matches: 6. The CDR3 sequence is 11 residues long. In DNA, the CDR3 is TGTGCCAGTACAGGGGGTTCGGGAGCTTTCTTT. Its protein is CASTGGSGAFF. Full variable domain (outside the CDR3, taken from reference TRBV19 and TRBJ1-1): DGGITQSPKYLFRKEGQNVTLSCEQNLNHDAMYWYRQDPGQGLRLIYYSQIVNDFQKGDIAEGYSVSREKKESFPLTVTSAQKNPTAFYLCASTGGSGAFFGQGTRLTVV.

This chain connects TRBV5-1 to TRBJ2-2; 7 nucleotides match TRBD2. Looked up from germline, CDR1 is SGHRS and CDR2 is YFSETQ. V shed 6 bases, J shed 7 bases, and the junction held 6 bases outside the gene matches. The CDR3 has 13 residues. The CDR3 DNA follows: TGCGCCAGCATAAGCGGGATAGGCGGGGAGCTGTTTTTT. Translation: CASISGIGGELFF.

The chain combines TRBV6-5 with TRBJ2-1; TRBD2 matches at 7 bases. With V trimmed by 6 bases and J by 1 base, 3 bases remained unmatched. The germline gives CDR1 MNHEY, CDR2 SVGAGI. The CDR3 spans 14 residues. The CDR3 nucleotides are TGTGCCAGCAGCTCCGGGGGGTCCTACAATGAGCAGTTCTTC. It codes for CASSSGGSYNEQFF.